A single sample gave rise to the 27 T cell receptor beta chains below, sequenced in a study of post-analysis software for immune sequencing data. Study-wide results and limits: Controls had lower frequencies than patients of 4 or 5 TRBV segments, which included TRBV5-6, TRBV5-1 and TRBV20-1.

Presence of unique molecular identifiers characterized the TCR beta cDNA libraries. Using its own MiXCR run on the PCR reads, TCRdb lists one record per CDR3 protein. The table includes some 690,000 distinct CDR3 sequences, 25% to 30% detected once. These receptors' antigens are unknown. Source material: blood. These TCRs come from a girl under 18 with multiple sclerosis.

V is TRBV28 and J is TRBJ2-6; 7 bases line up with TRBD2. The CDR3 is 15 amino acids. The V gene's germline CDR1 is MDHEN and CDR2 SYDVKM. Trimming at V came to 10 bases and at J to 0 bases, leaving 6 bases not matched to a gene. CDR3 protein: CAIRPGGSGANVLTF. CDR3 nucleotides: TGTGCCATTCGACCGGGGGGCTCTGGGGCCAACGTCCTGACTTTC.

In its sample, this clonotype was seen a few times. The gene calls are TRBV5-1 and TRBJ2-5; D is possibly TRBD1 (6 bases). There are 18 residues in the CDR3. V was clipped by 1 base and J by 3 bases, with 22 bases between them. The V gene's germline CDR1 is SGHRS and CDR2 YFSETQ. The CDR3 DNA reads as TGCGCCAGCAGCTTGCATGCAGGGGCCCTTGTGCCCAAAGAGACCCAGTACTTC. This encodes CASSLHAGALVPKETQYF.

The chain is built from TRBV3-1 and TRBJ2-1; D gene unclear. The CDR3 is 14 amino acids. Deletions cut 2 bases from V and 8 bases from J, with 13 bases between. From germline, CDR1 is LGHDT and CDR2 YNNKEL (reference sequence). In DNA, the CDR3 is TGTGCCAGCAGCCAATACGAGTCAGGCGATGAGCAGTTCTTC. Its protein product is CASSQYESGDEQFF.

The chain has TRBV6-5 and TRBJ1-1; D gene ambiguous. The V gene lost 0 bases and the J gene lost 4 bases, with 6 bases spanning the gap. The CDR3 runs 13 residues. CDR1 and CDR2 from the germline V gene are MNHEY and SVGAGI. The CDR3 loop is CASSYSQATEAFF. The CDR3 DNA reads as TGTGCCAGCAGTTACTCCCAGGCCACTGAAGCTTTCTTT.

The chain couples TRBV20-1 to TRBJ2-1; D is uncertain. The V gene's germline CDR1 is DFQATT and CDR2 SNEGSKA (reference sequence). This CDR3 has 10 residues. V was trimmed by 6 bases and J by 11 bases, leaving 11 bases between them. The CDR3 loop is CSAAKPQQFF. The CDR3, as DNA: TGCAGTGCCGCGAAACCCCAGCAGTTCTTC.

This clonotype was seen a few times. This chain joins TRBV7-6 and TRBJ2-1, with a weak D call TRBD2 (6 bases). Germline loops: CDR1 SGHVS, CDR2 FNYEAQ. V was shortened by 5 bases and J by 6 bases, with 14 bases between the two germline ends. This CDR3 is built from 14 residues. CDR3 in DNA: TGTGCCAGCAGCCCACCGGGACTTGGCAATGAGCAGTTCTTC. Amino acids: CASSPPGLGNEQFF.

The CDR3 DNA reads TGTGCCATCAGTGAGTCGCGGGGGGGGCTCTACAATGAGCAGTTCTTC. This translates into CAISESRGGLYNEQFF. The chain joins TRBV10-3 to TRBJ2-1, with TRBD2 identical over 9 bases. Germline trimming cut 0 bases from V and 3 bases from J; bases unmatched to any gene: 3. The V gene's germline CDR1 is ENHRY and CDR2 SYGVKD. The CDR3 contains 16 residues.

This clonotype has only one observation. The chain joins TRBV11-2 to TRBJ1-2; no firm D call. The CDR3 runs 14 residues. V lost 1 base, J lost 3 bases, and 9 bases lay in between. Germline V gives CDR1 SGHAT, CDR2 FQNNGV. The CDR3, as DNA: TGTGCCAGCAGCTTAGTTGGAAAACACTATGGCTACACCTTC. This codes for CASSLVGKHYGYTF.

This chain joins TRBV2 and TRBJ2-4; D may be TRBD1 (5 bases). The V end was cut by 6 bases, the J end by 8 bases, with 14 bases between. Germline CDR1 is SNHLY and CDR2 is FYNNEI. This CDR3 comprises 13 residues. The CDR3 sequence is CASRTAGMDIQYF. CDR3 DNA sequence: TGTGCCAGCAGGACGGCAGGGATGGACATTCAGTACTTC.

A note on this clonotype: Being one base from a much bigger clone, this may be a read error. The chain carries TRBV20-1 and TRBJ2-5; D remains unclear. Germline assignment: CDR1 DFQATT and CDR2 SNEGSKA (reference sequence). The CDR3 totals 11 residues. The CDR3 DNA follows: TGCAGTGCTCCGATAGGGCAGACCCGGTACTTC. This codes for CSAPIGQTRYF.

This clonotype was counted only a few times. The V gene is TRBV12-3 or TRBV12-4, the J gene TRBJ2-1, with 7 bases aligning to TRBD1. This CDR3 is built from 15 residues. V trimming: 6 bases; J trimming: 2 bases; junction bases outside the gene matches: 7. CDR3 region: CASRKGTEPYNEQFF. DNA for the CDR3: TGTGCCAGCAGGAAGGGGACAGAGCCCTACAATGAGCAGTTCTTC.

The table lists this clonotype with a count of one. CDR3: CASGRGLATEAFF. The CDR3 region has the DNA TGTGCCAGCGGACGGGGTTTAGCCACTGAAGCTTTCTTT. The rearrangement joins TRBV2 to TRBJ1-1, with D unclear. This CDR3 has 13 amino acids. CDR1 is SNHLY, CDR2 FYNNEI, per germline. V lost 8 bases to trimming and J lost 4 bases, with 14 bases between them.

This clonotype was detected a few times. The CDR3 DNA is TGTGCCAGCAGCCTTAGACAGCCCGGGGAGCTGTTTTTT. This translates into CASSLRQPGELFF. The chain links TRBV3-1 to TRBJ2-2; tentatively, D is TRBD1 (5 bases). The CDR3 is 13 amino acids. The V and J ends lost 4 bases and 6 bases respectively, with 9 bases between them. Per germline, CDR1 LGHDT and CDR2 YNNKEL (reference sequence).

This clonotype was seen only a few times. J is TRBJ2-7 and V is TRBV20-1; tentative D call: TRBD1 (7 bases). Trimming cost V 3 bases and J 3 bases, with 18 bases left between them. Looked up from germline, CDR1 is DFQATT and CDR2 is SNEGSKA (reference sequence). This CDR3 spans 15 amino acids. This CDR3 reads CSARGLGQEHYEQYF. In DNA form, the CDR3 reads TGCAGTGCTAGGGGACTCGGACAGGAGCACTACGAGCAGTACTTC.

This CDR3 reads CASSQRPYEQYF. For the CDR3, the DNA is TGTGCCAGCAGTCAACGGCCCTACGAGCAGTACTTC. The rearrangement joins TRBV6-2 or TRBV6-3 to TRBJ2-7; D gene uncertain. V was clipped by 5 bases and J by 2 bases, with 7 bases between them. The CDR3 extends over 12 amino acids. The germline V gene encodes CDR1 MNHEY and CDR2 SVGEGT.

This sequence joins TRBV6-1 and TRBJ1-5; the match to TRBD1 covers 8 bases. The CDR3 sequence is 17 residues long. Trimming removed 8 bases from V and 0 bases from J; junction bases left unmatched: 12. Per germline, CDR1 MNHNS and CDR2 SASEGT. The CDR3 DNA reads TGTGCCAGCCGGGACAGGAAAAACCCATATAGCAATCAGCCCCAGCATTTT. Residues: CASRDRKNPYSNQPQHF.

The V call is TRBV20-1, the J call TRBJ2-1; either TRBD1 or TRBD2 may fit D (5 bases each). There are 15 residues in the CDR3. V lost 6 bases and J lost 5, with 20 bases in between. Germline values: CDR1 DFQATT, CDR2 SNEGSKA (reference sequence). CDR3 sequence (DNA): TGCAGTGCCCCGGGACGCATAAAGGAAAACAATGAGCAGTTCTTC. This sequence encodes CSAPGRIKENNEQFF.

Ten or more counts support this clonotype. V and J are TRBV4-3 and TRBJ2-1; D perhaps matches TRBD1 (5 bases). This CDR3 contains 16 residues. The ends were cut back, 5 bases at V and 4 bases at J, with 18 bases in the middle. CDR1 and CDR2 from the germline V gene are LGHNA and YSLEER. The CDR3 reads CASSGHWIAAYNEQFF. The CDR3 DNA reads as TGCGCCAGCAGCGGACATTGGATAGCAGCTTACAATGAGCAGTTCTTC.

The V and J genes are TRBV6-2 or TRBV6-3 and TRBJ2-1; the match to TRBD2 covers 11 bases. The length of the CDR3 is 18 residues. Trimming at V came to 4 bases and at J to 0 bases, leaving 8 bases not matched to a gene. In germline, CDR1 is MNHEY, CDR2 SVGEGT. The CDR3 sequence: CASSFTTSGISSYNEQFF. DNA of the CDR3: TGTGCCAGCAGTTTCACGACTAGCGGGATTTCCTCCTACAATGAGCAGTTCTTC.

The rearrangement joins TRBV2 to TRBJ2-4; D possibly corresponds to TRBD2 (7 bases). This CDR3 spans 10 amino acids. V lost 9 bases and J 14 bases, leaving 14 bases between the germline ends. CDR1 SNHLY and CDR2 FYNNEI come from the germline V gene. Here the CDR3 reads CASWGREKYF. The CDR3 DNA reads TGTGCCAGTTGGGGGCGGGAGAAGTACTTC.

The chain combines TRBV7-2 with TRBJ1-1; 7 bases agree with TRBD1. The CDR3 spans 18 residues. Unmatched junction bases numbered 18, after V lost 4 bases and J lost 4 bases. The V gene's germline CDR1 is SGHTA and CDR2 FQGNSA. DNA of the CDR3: TGTGCCAGCAGCTCCAGACAGGGAGCTAGGGTTTGGTTCACTGAAGCTTTCTTT. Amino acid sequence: CASSSRQGARVWFTEAFF.

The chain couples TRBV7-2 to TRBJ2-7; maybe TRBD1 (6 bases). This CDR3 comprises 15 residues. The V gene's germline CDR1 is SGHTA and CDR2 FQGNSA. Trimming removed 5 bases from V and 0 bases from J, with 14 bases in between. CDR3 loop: CASSRIGTSSYEQYF. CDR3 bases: TGTGCCAGCAGCCGAATTGGGACATCCTCCTACGAGCAGTACTTC.

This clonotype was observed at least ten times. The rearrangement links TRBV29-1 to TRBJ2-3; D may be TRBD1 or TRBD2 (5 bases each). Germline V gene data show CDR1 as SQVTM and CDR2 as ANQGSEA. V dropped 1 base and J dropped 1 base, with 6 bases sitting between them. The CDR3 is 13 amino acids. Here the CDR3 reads CSVEVGGTDTQYF. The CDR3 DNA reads TGCAGCGTTGAAGTGGGGGGCACAGATACGCAGTATTTT.

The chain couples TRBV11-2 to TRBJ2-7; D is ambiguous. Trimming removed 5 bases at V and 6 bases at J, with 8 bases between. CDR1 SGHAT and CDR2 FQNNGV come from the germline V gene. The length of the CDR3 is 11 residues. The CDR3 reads CASSPLSEQYF. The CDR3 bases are TGTGCCAGCAGCCCCCTATCCGAGCAGTACTTC.

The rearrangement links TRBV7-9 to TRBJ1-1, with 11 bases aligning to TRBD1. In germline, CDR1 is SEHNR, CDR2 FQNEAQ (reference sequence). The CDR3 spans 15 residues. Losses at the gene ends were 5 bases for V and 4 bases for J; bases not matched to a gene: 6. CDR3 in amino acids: CASSPGDRGTTEAFF. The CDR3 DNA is TGTGCCAGCAGCCCCGGGGACAGGGGGACCACTGAAGCTTTCTTT.

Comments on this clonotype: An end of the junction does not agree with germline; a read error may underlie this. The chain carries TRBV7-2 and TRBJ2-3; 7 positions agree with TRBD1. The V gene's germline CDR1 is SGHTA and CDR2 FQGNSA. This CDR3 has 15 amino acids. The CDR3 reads CASSLKDDRADMQYF. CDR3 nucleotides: TGTGCCAGCAGCCTCAAGGACGACAGGGCTGATATGCAGTATTTT.

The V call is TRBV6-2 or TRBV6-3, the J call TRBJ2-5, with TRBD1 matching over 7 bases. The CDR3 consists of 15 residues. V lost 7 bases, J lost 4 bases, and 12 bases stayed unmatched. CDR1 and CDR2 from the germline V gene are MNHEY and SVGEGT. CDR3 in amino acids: CASTWGQNPRETQYF. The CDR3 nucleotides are TGTGCCAGCACCTGGGGACAGAATCCTCGAGAGACCCAGTACTTC.